This TCR beta chain appears in the sequencing data of a study of human T cells and chemical hapten exposure. V lost 2 bases to trimming and J lost 3 bases, with 7 bases between them. This CDR3 is 13 amino acids long. CDR1 KGHSH and CDR2 LQKENI come from the germline V gene. Regarding time point: pre-sensitization, week 0. The treatment was: therapeutic diphenylcyclopropenone sensitization with weekly scalp DPC. This clonotype has ten or more counts. TCRdb ran MiXCR on the RACE reads and lists one entry per CDR3 protein. The sample includes some 400,000 distinct CDR3 sequences, roughly 4.6% of them seen just once.

This clonotype was sampled from a woman aged 50 to 60 with alopecia areata. Some clones in this sample may be carry-over from other donors' samples. Sequencing was performed on whole blood, taken in connection with sensitization to the hapten diphenylcyclopropenone (DPC). The chain links TRBV18 to TRBJ1-1, with D tentatively TRBD1 (5 bases). CDR3 region: CASSPGADTEAFF. CDR3 nucleotide sequence: TGTGCCAGCTCACCAGGGGCAGACACTGAAGCTTTCTTT.